These 32 T cell receptor beta chains were all obtained from the same sample, sequenced in a study of cytomegalovirus exposure and HLA in healthy donors. Use of 60 Vbeta and 13 Jbeta primers characterized the PCR. Profiling relied on immunoSEQ multiplex PCR, and the TCRdb table lists in-frame clones only, not all of them. The table includes fewer than 80,000 clones, roughly three quarters detected once. The specimen was PBMCs. The receptors originated from a man younger than 30 in good health and CMV-seronegative.

This chain uses TRBV2 with TRBJ2-5; D possibly corresponds to TRBD1 (6 bases). This CDR3 comprises 13 residues. Deletions cut 6 bases from V and 3 bases from J, with 11 bases between. Germline values: CDR1 SNHLY, CDR2 FYNNEI. CDR3 in amino acids: CASSEDSKETQYF. CDR3 in DNA: TGTGCCAGCAGCGAGGACAGCAAAGAGACCCAGTACTTC.

The chain carries TRBV28 and TRBJ1-4, with a weak D call TRBD1 (6 bases). V was pared by 2 bases and J by 7 bases, with 11 bases between. Germline V CDR1 and CDR2: MDHEN, SYDVKM. The CDR3 extends over 14 amino acids. The CDR3 DNA is TGTGCCAGCAGTTTAGGGGGCGTCGGTGAAAAACTGTTTTTT. Residues: CASSLGGVGEKLFF. The whole variable domain, remainder taken from reference TRBV28 and TRBJ1-4, is DVKVTQSSRYLVKRTGEKVFLECVQDMDHENMFWYRQDPGLGLRLIYFSYDVKMKEKGDIPEGYSVSREKKERFSLILESASTNQTSMYLCASSLGGVGEKLFFGSGTQLSVL.

V gene TRBV6-1 combines with J gene TRBJ1-6, with a tentative D call TRBD1 (6 bases). CDR1 is MNHNS and CDR2 is SASEGT in the germline V gene. The CDR3 sequence is 14 residues long. V lost 8 bases and J 5 bases, leaving 13 bases between the germline ends. The CDR3 coding sequence is TGTGCCAGCCGTGCAGGGGCCCATAATTCACCCCTCCACTTT. Its translation: CASRAGAHNSPLHF.

V is TRBV4-2 and J is TRBJ1-4; D not certain. V was shortened by 1 base and J by 7 bases, with 10 bases between the two germline ends. Germline CDR1 LGHNA, CDR2 YNFKEQ. There are 14 residues in the CDR3. Written as DNA, the CDR3 is TGTGCCAGCAGCCAAGCGGCGCGCGGTGAAAAACTGTTTTTT. Its translation: CASSQAARGEKLFF.

The chain joins TRBV4-3 to TRBJ2-4, with 7 bases identical to TRBD1. The CDR3 spans 17 residues. With 4 bases clipped from V and 2 bases from J, the junction kept 11 bases outside the gene matches. Germline assignment: CDR1 LGHNA and CDR2 YSLEER. The CDR3 sequence: CASSLFQDRETKNIQYF. The CDR3 region has the DNA TGCGCCAGCAGCCTCTTTCAAGACAGGGAGACCAAAAACATTCAGTACTTC.

A few counts support this clone. The V and J genes are TRBV23-1 and TRBJ2-7; TRBD1 agrees at 8 bases. TRBV23-1 is identified as an open reading frame with a role that is uncertain. This CDR3 has 14 amino acids. J gave up 2 bases and V 4 bases, and 4 bases lay outside the gene matches. CDR3 DNA: TGCGCCAGCAGTCCGGACAGGGTGGCCTACGAGCAGTACTTC. The encoded protein is CASSPDRVAYEQYF.

The chain uses TRBV7-2 and TRBJ2-7, with TRBD1 matching 9 bases. Germline V gives CDR1 SGHTA, CDR2 FQGNSA. After removal of 1 base from V and 2 bases from J, the junction contained 3 bases not matched to a gene. This CDR3 comprises 15 residues. CDR3 bases: TGTGCCAGCAGCTTAGAACAGGGGGCCCCCTACGAGCAGTACTTC. Encoded protein: CASSLEQGAPYEQYF.

This clone appeared once. The CDR3 reads CASSLEYGFRNQPQHF. DNA of the CDR3: TGTGCCAGCAGCTTGGAGTACGGGTTTAGAAATCAGCCCCAGCATTTT. This rearrangement joins TRBV5-8 to TRBJ1-5; D gene unclear. The CDR3 spans 16 residues. CDR1 SGHTS and CDR2 YDEGEE come from the germline V gene. Trimming cost V 0 bases and J 4 bases, with 14 bases left between them.

The chain couples TRBV28 to TRBJ2-7; 8 nucleotides align to TRBD1. This CDR3 is built from 14 residues. J lost 3 bases, V lost 4 bases, and 5 bases had no gene match. Germline CDR1 MDHEN, CDR2 SYDVKM. DNA for the CDR3: TGTGCCAGCAGTTCGTCGACAGGGGTCTACGAGCAGTACTTC. It yields the protein CASSSSTGVYEQYF.

The chain is built from TRBV5-1 and TRBJ1-1; no clear D gene. CDR1 SGHRS and CDR2 YFSETQ come from the germline V gene. Between the trimmed V and J ends, which lost 0 bases and 5 bases, there was a span of 14 bases. The CDR3 totals 15 residues. CDR3 sequence: CASSLARTGKTEAFF. The CDR3 DNA follows: TGCGCCAGCAGCTTGGCCCGGACGGGGAAGACTGAAGCTTTCTTT.

V gene TRBV28 combines with J gene TRBJ1-2; TRBD1 matches 8 bases. Germline assignment: CDR1 MDHEN and CDR2 SYDVKM. The ends lost 6 bases at V and 8 bases at J; junction bases unmatched: 14. This CDR3 is 15 amino acids long. The CDR3 is CASRTPGQAFLGYTF. The CDR3 nucleotides read TGTGCCAGCAGGACCCCGGGACAGGCCTTCTTAGGCTACACCTTC.

The chain is built from TRBV4-3 and TRBJ2-2, with TRBD2 identical over 13 bases. Germline-derived CDR1 and CDR2 are LGHNA and YSLEER. This CDR3 contains 17 residues. The V segment lost 0 bases and the J segment 9 bases; nucleotides outside the gene matches: 7. CDR3 in amino acids: CASSQDRGLAGPRELFF. The DNA for the CDR3 is TGCGCCAGCAGCCAAGATAGGGGACTAGCGGGGCCCCGGGAGCTGTTTTTT.

CDR3 residues: CASSQQGQGVGEQFF. DNA of the CDR3: TGTGCCAGCAGCCAACAGGGACAGGGAGTAGGTGAGCAGTTCTTC. The chain uses TRBV2 and TRBJ2-1; 9 nucleotides align to TRBD1. Germline CDR1 and CDR2: SNHLY and FYNNEI. The CDR3 loop spans 15 amino acids. The V segment lost 6 bases and the J segment 9 bases; nucleotides outside the gene matches: 12.

The chain employs TRBV19 and TRBJ2-3; 8 nucleotides line up with TRBD2. The CDR3 spans 13 residues. V lost 8 bases to trimming and J lost 2 bases; unmatched junction nucleotides: 3. Germline V gives CDR1 LNHDA, CDR2 SQIVND (reference sequence). DNA of the CDR3: TGTGCCAGTGTTAGCGGGGCCACAGATACGCAGTATTTT. Translating gives CASVSGATDTQYF. Full variable domain (outside the CDR3, taken from reference TRBV19 and TRBJ2-3): DGGITQSPKYLFRKEGQNVTLSCEQNLNHDAMYWYRQDPGQGLRLIYYSQIVNDFQKGDIAEGYSVSREKKESFPLTVTSAQKNPTAFYLCASVSGATDTQYFGPGTRLTVL.

This rearrangement joins TRBV11-3 to TRBJ2-1; 8 bases are shared with TRBD2. The CDR3 extends over 15 amino acids. Germline values: CDR1 SGHNT, CDR2 YENEEA. The V segment lost 4 bases and the J segment 5 bases; nucleotides outside the gene matches: 7. CDR3 amino acids: CASSWGPGGDNEQFF. The CDR3 bases are TGTGCCAGCAGCTGGGGGCCCGGGGGGGACAATGAGCAGTTCTTC.

This clone was picked up a small number of times. The V call is TRBV30, the J call TRBJ1-1; no reliable D call. The CDR3 extends over 13 amino acids. Trimming took 1 base from V and 4 from J, leaving 10 bases between them. In germline, CDR1 is GTSNPN, CDR2 SVGIG (reference sequence). As DNA, the CDR3 is TGTGCCTGGAGTGCAGGAGGGCCCACTGAAGCTTTCTTT. Protein sequence: CAWSAGGPTEAFF.

In this sample, this clone turned up a few times. The chain is built from TRBV19 and TRBJ2-7, with TRBD1 identical over 8 bases. This CDR3 comprises 20 residues. Germline CDR1 LNHDA, CDR2 SQIVND (reference sequence). The V and J ends lost 5 bases and 2 bases, in that order; junction bases with no gene match: 23. The CDR3 sequence is CASSHPFAAGGASSTYEQYF. The CDR3 DNA sequence: TGTGCCAGTAGTCACCCTTTCGCCGCAGGGGGCGCGTCCAGTACCTACGAGCAGTACTTC. The variable domain in full, completed from reference TRBV19 and TRBJ2-7, reads DGGITQSPKYLFRKEGQNVTLSCEQNLNHDAMYWYRQDPGQGLRLIYYSQIVNDFQKGDIAEGYSVSREKKESFPLTVTSAQKNPTAFYLCASSHPFAAGGASSTYEQYFGPGTRLTVT.

The rearrangement joins TRBV2 to TRBJ1-5, with D hard to call. Deletions cut 4 bases from V and 1 base from J, with 5 bases between. CDR1 is SNHLY and CDR2 is FYNNEI in the germline V gene. The CDR3 sequence is 13 residues long. The CDR3 region is CASSGGSNQPQHF. DNA of the CDR3: TGTGCCAGCAGTGGCGGGAGCAATCAGCCCCAGCATTTT.

This clone was recorded once. This rearrangement joins TRBV28 to TRBJ1-5; D possibly corresponds to TRBD1 (5 bases). Trimming pared 3 bases from V and 0 bases from J, leaving 9 bases between. The CDR3 extends over 15 amino acids. Germline V gene sequence: CDR1 MDHEN, CDR2 SYDVKM. The CDR3 DNA is TGTGCCAGCAGTTTCGGGGGTTATAGCAATCAGCCCCAGCATTTT. Its translation: CASSFGGYSNQPQHF.

In this sample, this clone turned up a few times. J is TRBJ2-7 and V is TRBV11-1; tentative D call: TRBD1 (6 bases). The length of the CDR3 is 14 residues. The V gene lost 5 bases and the J gene lost 3 bases, with 14 bases spanning the gap. Germline V gives CDR1 SGHAT, CDR2 FQDESV (reference sequence). CDR3 sequence reads: CASSPGTSYYEQYV. The CDR3 nucleotides read TGTGCCAGCAGCCCCGGGACAAGCTACTACGAGCAGTACGTC.

The gene calls are TRBV5-1 and TRBJ2-1; 9 nucleotides match TRBD2. This CDR3 region has 15 residues. The ends lost 0 bases at V and 6 bases at J; junction bases unmatched: 4. Germline V gene sequence: CDR1 SGHRS, CDR2 YFSETQ. CDR3 amino acids: CASSLVAAGGNEQFF. The CDR3 coding sequence is TGCGCCAGCAGCTTGGTGGCAGCGGGGGGCAATGAGCAGTTCTTC.

This clone occurred a few times. The J gene is TRBJ2-1, the V gene TRBV7-2, with D unclear. The CDR3 is 17 amino acids. In germline, CDR1 is SGHTA, CDR2 FQGNSA. Trimming removed 1 base at V and 0 bases at J, with 13 bases between. CDR3 residues: CASSLDPGRSSYNEQFF. The CDR3 DNA sequence: TGTGCCAGCAGCTTAGACCCGGGTCGGAGCTCCTACAATGAGCAGTTCTTC.

The chain joins TRBV28 to TRBJ1-2; possible D gene TRBD1, 6 bases. CDR3 length: 16 amino acids. Germline assignment: CDR1 MDHEN and CDR2 SYDVKM. The V end was cut by 6 bases, the J end by 8 bases, with 25 bases between. CDR3 residues: CASSSQQGPLHGGYTF. CDR3 DNA: TGTGCCAGCAGCTCCCAACAGGGACCCCTCCACGGGGGCTACACCTTC.

This chain uses TRBV19 with TRBJ2-7; 9 bases are shared with TRBD1. With 6 bases clipped from V and 0 bases from J, the junction kept 3 bases outside the gene matches. CDR1 is LNHDA and CDR2 is SQIVND in the germline V gene (reference sequence). The CDR3 totals 14 residues. In nucleotides, the CDR3 is TGTGCCAGTAGCAGGGACAGGGACTCCTACGAGCAGTACTTC. It specifies CASSRDRDSYEQYF.

DNA for the CDR3: TGTGCCAGCAGTGAGGGGCCTAGCGGGGGTAATGAGCAGTTCTTC. This sequence encodes CASSEGPSGGNEQFF. The gene calls are TRBV6-1 and TRBJ2-1; 10 bases match TRBD2. V lost 3 bases, J lost 7 bases, and 6 bases stayed unmatched. CDR1 is MNHNS, CDR2 SASEGT, per germline. The length of the CDR3 is 15 residues.

The chain has TRBV7-2 and TRBJ1-2; the D is unclear. Per the germline V gene, CDR1 is SGHTA and CDR2 is FQGNSA. Deletions cut 2 bases from V and 8 bases from J, with 21 bases between. The CDR3 totals 16 residues. CDR3 protein: CASSLLVWSRGRGYTF. CDR3 nucleotides: TGTGCCAGCAGCTTACTAGTCTGGTCGCGGGGAAGGGGCTACACCTTC.

The chain has TRBV10-3 and TRBJ2-7, with D perhaps TRBD2 (7 bases). V lost 5 bases, J lost 0 bases, and 14 bases lay in between. Per germline, CDR1 ENHRY and CDR2 SYGVKD. The CDR3 spans 15 residues. The CDR3 nucleotides are TGTGCCATCAGTCAGGCGGGGGCTACCTCCTACGAGCAGTACTTC. Its translation: CAISQAGATSYEQYF.

The chain uses TRBV5-4 and TRBJ1-1; D not resolved. Germline V gene lookup returns CDR1 SGHNT and CDR2 YYREEE (reference sequence). V was trimmed by 0 bases and J by 0 bases, leaving 9 bases between them. The CDR3 runs to 15 residues. The CDR3 coding sequence is TGTGCCAGCAGCTTGGAACAGCTCATGAACACTGAAGCTTTCTTT. Its translation: CASSLEQLMNTEAFF. The full variable domain, rest sourced from reference TRBV5-4 and TRBJ1-1, is ETGVTQSPTHLIKTRGQQVTLRCSSQSGHNTVSWYQQALGQGPQFIFQYYREEENGRGNFPPRFSGLQFPNYSSELNVNALELDDSALYLCASSLEQLMNTEAFFGQGTRLTVV.

In this sample, this clone turned up a few times. Other DNA sequences in the sample encode the same CDR3. V and J are TRBV6-5 and TRBJ1-1; D not resolved. This CDR3 contains 14 residues. Trimming removed 2 bases at V and 0 bases at J, with 7 bases between. Per the germline V gene, CDR1 is MNHEY and CDR2 is SVGAGI. CDR3 loop: CASSYAGLNTEAFF. CDR3 nucleotides: TGTGCCAGCAGTTACGCAGGCCTGAACACTGAAGCTTTCTTT.

This chain connects TRBV28 to TRBJ1-2; D call uncertain. The CDR3 is 13 amino acids. Germline CDR1 reads MDHEN; CDR2 reads SYDVKM. The V end was cut by 4 bases, the J end by 8 bases, with 14 bases between. CDR3: CASSSAEGGGYTF. In DNA form, the CDR3 reads TGTGCCAGCAGTTCCGCGGAAGGAGGGGGCTACACCTTC.

This chain connects TRBV5-4 to TRBJ2-7; 10 nucleotides match TRBD1. The CDR3 has 14 residues. Trimming cost V 4 bases and J 5 bases; bases outside gene matches: 6. The germline V gene has CDR1 SGHNT and CDR2 YYREEE (reference sequence). The CDR3 DNA sequence: TGTGCCAGCAGCCCGGGACAGGGGAGAGACGAGCAGTACTTC. It yields the protein CASSPGQGRDEQYF.

The chain employs TRBV18 and TRBJ1-6, with D maybe TRBD1 (6 bases). The CDR3 loop spans 16 amino acids. Germline CDR1 reads KGHSH; CDR2 reads LQKENI. Trimming left V 0 bases short and J 0 bases short, with 6 bases between. CDR3 DNA: TGTGCCAGCTCACCACCAGGGGGCTCCTATAATTCACCCCTCCACTTT. Its translation is CASSPPGGSYNSPLHF.